Listed below are T cell receptor beta chains from one sample, sequenced in a study of blood T cell repertoires in COVID-19. The data were produced by immunoSEQ multiplex PCR, yet TCRdb's version contains in-frame clones alone and is incomplete. The profile shows around 41,000 clones, roughly 87% of them singletons. The specimen sequenced was peripheral blood. The receptors originated from an elderly woman with active COVID-19. Each CDR3 is given with its conserved first and last residue. The order of the fields is J gene, V gene, CDR3 protein.

J gene: TRBJ2-2; V gene: TRBV29-1; CDR3 protein: CSVEQGNTGELFF
J gene: TRBJ1-1; V gene: TRBV19; CDR3 protein: CASSIAAAGALNTEAFF
J gene: TRBJ2-2; V gene: TRBV30; CDR3 protein: CAWSVRRSGGVVTGELFF
J gene: TRBJ2-3; V gene: TRBV7-8; CDR3 protein: CASRNSGAGAQYF
J gene: TRBJ2-3; V gene: TRBV23-1; CDR3 protein: CASSRRDSTDTQYF
J gene: TRBJ1-1; V gene: TRBV5-8; CDR3 protein: CASSFRGNTEAFF
J gene: TRBJ1-5; V gene: TRBV30; CDR3 protein: CAWGPGGNQPQHF
J gene: TRBJ1-5; V gene: TRBV2; CDR3 protein: CASKRQGAPNQPQHF
J gene: TRBJ2-5; V gene: TRBV30; CDR3 protein: CAWSTGGAKETQYF
J gene: TRBJ2-7; V gene: TRBV5-1; CDR3 protein: CASSLSFPGYEQYF
J gene: TRBJ2-3; V gene: TRBV5-6; CDR3 protein: CASSLERGGSTDTQYF
J gene: TRBJ2-5; V gene: TRBV5-4; CDR3 protein: CASSLGGGRETQYF
J gene: TRBJ2-1; V gene: TRBV30; CDR3 protein: CAWSLANYNEQFF
J gene: TRBJ2-3; V gene: TRBV28; CDR3 protein: CASSLGTSGGASTDTQYF
J gene: TRBJ2-2; V gene: TRBV5-4; CDR3 protein: CASSPDGPGELFF
J gene: TRBJ1-4; V gene: TRBV5-1; CDR3 protein: CASSWGQGIGEKLFF
J gene: TRBJ2-7; V gene: TRBV2; CDR3 protein: CASANFLSYEQYF
J gene: TRBJ2-7; V gene: TRBV19; CDR3 protein: CASSIRGHSYEQYF
J gene: TRBJ2-3; V gene: TRBV6-2/TRBV6-3; CDR3 protein: CASSYGWRGLTDTQYF
J gene: TRBJ2-3; V gene: TRBV20-1; CDR3 protein: CSASRGQGTDTQYF
J gene: TRBJ1-1; V gene: TRBV7-9; CDR3 protein: CASSHDRGRPNEAFF
J gene: TRBJ1-2; V gene: TRBV5-3; CDR3 protein: CARSLVRQGSNYGYTF
J gene: TRBJ2-2; V gene: TRBV24-1; CDR3 protein: CATSDLHTGELFF
J gene: TRBJ2-2; V gene: TRBV5-1; CDR3 protein: CASSLASGGDTGELFF
J gene: TRBJ1-5; V gene: TRBV20-1; CDR3 protein: CSASPTEYSNQPQHF
J gene: TRBJ1-1; V gene: TRBV12-1; CDR3 protein: CASSLTPPSPEAFF
J gene: TRBJ1-6; V gene: TRBV6-5; CDR3 protein: CASAPGRSPLHF
J gene: TRBJ2-7; V gene: TRBV18; CDR3 protein: CASSPGGGLDEQYF
J gene: TRBJ2-7; V gene: TRBV6-1; CDR3 protein: CASSEDRPPYEQYF
J gene: TRBJ2-4; V gene: TRBV6-2/TRBV6-3; CDR3 protein: CASSTTGGRDIQYF
J gene: TRBJ1-2; V gene: TRBV6-2/TRBV6-3; CDR3 protein: CASSYLSGYTF
J gene: TRBJ2-7; V gene: TRBV4-2; CDR3 protein: CASSQRTGREQYF
J gene: TRBJ2-1; V gene: TRBV27; CDR3 protein: CASSLDRAGNEQFF
J gene: TRBJ1-1; V gene: TRBV4-2; CDR3 protein: CASSQDNQGGSTEAFF
J gene: TRBJ2-3; V gene: TRBV28; CDR3 protein: CASSSPQGRAGGPTDTQYF
J gene: TRBJ1-5; V gene: TRBV28; CDR3 protein: CASRRSGGVGNQPQHF
J gene: TRBJ1-6; V gene: TRBV2; CDR3 protein: CASSERLVRYNSPLHF
J gene: TRBJ2-3; V gene: TRBV4-3; CDR3 protein: CASSQEGGLGTQYF
J gene: TRBJ1-4; V gene: TRBV28; CDR3 protein: CASSLGRGKLFF
J gene: TRBJ2-5; V gene: TRBV9; CDR3 protein: CASSWTGGEETQYF
J gene: TRBJ2-7; V gene: TRBV4-3; CDR3 protein: CASSRLPYEQYF
J gene: TRBJ2-1; V gene: TRBV19; CDR3 protein: CASSMGRINEQFF
J gene: TRBJ1-1; V gene: TRBV19; CDR3 protein: CASSIPGGGRTEAFF
J gene: TRBJ2-2; V gene: TRBV7-2; CDR3 protein: CASSTSTGGPTGELFF
J gene: TRBJ2-2; V gene: TRBV19; CDR3 protein: CACTPGTGSTGELFF
J gene: TRBJ2-5; V gene: TRBV7-2; CDR3 protein: CASSENRGAQETQYF
J gene: TRBJ2-5; V gene: TRBV25-1; CDR3 protein: CASTVPGLAGGGETQYF
J gene: TRBJ1-2; V gene: TRBV19; CDR3 protein: CASSMTAVVWDYGYTF
J gene: TRBJ2-3; V gene: TRBV7-2; CDR3 protein: CASSSDRESDTQYF
J gene: TRBJ1-1; V gene: TRBV18; CDR3 protein: CASSPGTGLNTEAFF
J gene: TRBJ1-2; V gene: TRBV7-2; CDR3 protein: CASSFRTGDPNYGYTF
J gene: TRBJ2-6; V gene: TRBV10-3; CDR3 protein: CAIRGPGANVLTF
J gene: TRBJ2-5; V gene: TRBV30; CDR3 protein: CAWSVLAGVGETQYF
J gene: TRBJ2-2; V gene: TRBV9; CDR3 protein: CASSRRTSGEKSGELFF
J gene: TRBJ1-6; V gene: TRBV28; CDR3 protein: CASSPPRGPLHF
J gene: TRBJ1-1; V gene: TRBV29-1; CDR3 protein: CSVGTGYDTEAFF
J gene: TRBJ1-5; V gene: TRBV19; CDR3 protein: CASNARAGMISNQPQHF
J gene: TRBJ2-5; V gene: TRBV5-1; CDR3 protein: CASSLASVRSETQYF